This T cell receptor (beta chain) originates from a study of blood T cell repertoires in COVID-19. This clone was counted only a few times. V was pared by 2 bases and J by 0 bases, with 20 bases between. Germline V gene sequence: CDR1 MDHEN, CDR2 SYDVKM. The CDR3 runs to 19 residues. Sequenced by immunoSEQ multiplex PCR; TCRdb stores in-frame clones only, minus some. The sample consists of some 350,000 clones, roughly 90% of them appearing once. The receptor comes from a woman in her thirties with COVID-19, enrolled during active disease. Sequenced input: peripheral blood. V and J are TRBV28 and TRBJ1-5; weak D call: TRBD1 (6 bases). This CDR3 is CASSLRQGPASYSNQPQHF. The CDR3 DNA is TGTGCCAGCAGTTTACGCCAGGGGCCCGCCTCGTATAGCAATCAGCCCCAGCATTTT.